These 21 T cell receptor beta chains came from one sample sequenced in a study of identifying expanded T cells in peripheral blood. Sequencing used immunoSEQ multiplex PCR; TCRdb keeps in-frame clones, though not all of them. This repertoire shows about 110,000 clones, 85% to 90% found once; its top ten account for less than 20%. What was sequenced was blood. These receptors were obtained from a person between 18 and 75 years old in good health.

This clone has just one count. The genes are TRBV9 and TRBJ2-2, with D possibly being TRBD2 (6 bases). V gave up 7 bases and J gave up 7 bases, with 17 bases separating them. Germline values: CDR1 SGDLS, CDR2 YYNGEE. The CDR3 length is 14 residues. The CDR3 here is CASGAQTRGGELFF. Here the CDR3 DNA reads TGTGCCAGCGGCGCCCAGACGCGGGGCGGGGAGCTGTTTTTT.

This chain connects TRBV6-5 to TRBJ2-1; no clear D. The length of the CDR3 is 13 residues. Per germline, CDR1 MNHEY and CDR2 SVGAGI. V dropped 0 bases and J dropped 6 bases, with 6 bases sitting between them. CDR3 nucleotide sequence: TGTGCCAGCAGTTACTCGGGTCGCAATGAGCAGTTCTTC. This codes for CASSYSGRNEQFF.

The chain uses TRBV5-4 and TRBJ2-7; D could derive from TRBD1 or TRBD2 (5 bases each). Germline V gives CDR1 SGHNT, CDR2 YYREEE (reference sequence). CDR3 length: 16 residues. V was trimmed by 1 base and J by 2 bases, leaving 16 bases between them. CDR3 amino acids: CASSLSGRQPPYEQYF. For the CDR3, the DNA is TGTGCCAGCAGCTTGTCGGGACGACAGCCACCCTACGAGCAGTACTTC.

The chain recombines TRBV27 with TRBJ2-6; 10 nucleotides align to TRBD1. The CDR3 sequence is 17 residues long. J was trimmed by 4 bases and V by 6 bases; bases with no gene match: 9. Germline CDR1 reads MNHEY; CDR2 reads SMNVEV (reference sequence). The CDR3 coding sequence is TGTGCCAGCAGGCCAACCGGGACAGGGGTCGGGGCCAACGTCCTGACTTTC. Translation gives CASRPTGTGVGANVLTF.

The chain carries TRBV10-3 and TRBJ2-7; the D is unclear. V shed 1 base and J shed 5 bases, with 6 bases lying between them. Germline V lookup: CDR1 ENHRY, CDR2 SYGVKD. The CDR3 extends over 12 amino acids. The CDR3 DNA follows: TGTGCCATCAGTGAGTTAGGCCACGAGCAGTACTTC. Translating it yields CAISELGHEQYF.

The CDR3 sequence: CASSPAAGGGTDTQYF. The CDR3 nucleotides read TGTGCCAGCTCACCCGCAGCGGGGGGCGGCACAGATACGCAGTATTTT. The chain combines TRBV18 with TRBJ2-3, with TRBD2 identical over 9 bases. CDR3 length: 16 amino acids. Germline V gene data show CDR1 as KGHSH and CDR2 as LQKENI. The V segment lost 3 bases and the J segment 1 base; nucleotides outside the gene matches: 5.

This chain joins TRBV13 and TRBJ1-1; D is ambiguous. CDR1 is PRHDT and CDR2 is FYEKMQ in the germline V gene (reference sequence). V was shortened by 2 bases and J by 5 bases, with 12 bases between the two germline ends. The CDR3 length is 14 residues. The CDR3 loop is CASSLPGMGTEAFF. Written as DNA, the CDR3 is TGTGCCAGCAGCTTACCGGGCATGGGTACTGAAGCTTTCTTT.

This chain uses TRBV5-4 with TRBJ2-2; TRBD2 matches 10 bases. The V and J ends lost 0 bases and 6 bases, in that order; junction bases with no gene match: 8. CDR1 and CDR2 (germline): SGHNT, YYREEE (reference sequence). CDR3 length equals 17 residues. The CDR3 spells CASSLVYEAGGPGELFF. The CDR3 DNA reads TGTGCCAGCAGCTTGGTTTATGAAGCGGGGGGGCCCGGGGAGCTGTTTTTT. The whole variable domain, remainder taken from reference TRBV5-4 and TRBJ2-2, is ETGVTQSPTHLIKTRGQQVTLRCSSQSGHNTVSWYQQALGQGPQFIFQYYREEENGRGNFPPRFSGLQFPNYSSELNVNALELDDSALYLCASSLVYEAGGPGELFFGEGSRLTVL.

This chain joins TRBV7-2 and TRBJ1-6; D unresolved. V dropped 8 bases and J dropped 5 bases, with 16 bases sitting between them. The CDR3 extends over 15 amino acids. CDR1 and CDR2 (germline): SGHTA, FQGNSA. The CDR3 nucleotides are TGTGCCAGCCTCAAGAGCGATACTCATAATTCACCCCTCCACTTT. It yields the protein CASLKSDTHNSPLHF.

The chain couples TRBV7-6 to TRBJ2-2; possibly TRBD1 for D (5 bases). The germline gives CDR1 SGHVS, CDR2 FNYEAQ. V lost 5 bases and J 6 bases, leaving 13 bases between the germline ends. The CDR3 has 14 amino acids. CDR3 coding DNA: TGTGCCAGCAGCCGCGTGCAGGGTCCCGGGGAGCTGTTTTTT. Protein sequence: CASSRVQGPGELFF.

The chain has TRBV4-3 and TRBJ2-3; TRBD2 matches 7 bases. The V gene's germline CDR1 is LGHNA and CDR2 YSLEER. The ends lost 0 bases at V and 4 bases at J; junction bases unmatched: 4. The CDR3 has 15 residues. CDR3 sequence: CASSQDLGGADTQYF. The CDR3 nucleotides are TGCGCCAGCAGCCAAGATCTGGGGGGGGCAGATACGCAGTATTTT.

This clone has just a few counts. The V call is TRBV18, the J call TRBJ2-2, with 8 bases matching TRBD1. CDR1 and CDR2 from the germline V gene are KGHSH and LQKENI. The CDR3 is 15 residues long. V shed 5 bases, J shed 3 bases, and the junction held 5 bases outside the gene matches. The CDR3 DNA sequence: TGTGCCAGCTCAATACAGGGGGACTACACCGGGGAGCTGTTTTTT. As protein: CASSIQGDYTGELFF.

The chain carries TRBV10-3 and TRBJ2-2, with 9 positions matching TRBD1. Germline V CDR1 and CDR2: ENHRY, SYGVKD. This CDR3 is built from 17 residues. J was trimmed by 0 bases and V by 10 bases; bases with no gene match: 12. The CDR3 sequence is CATTPETGGTNTGELFF. The CDR3 bases are TGTGCCACCACCCCCGAGACAGGGGGTACGAACACCGGGGAGCTGTTTTTT.

V is TRBV5-4 and J is TRBJ2-7; D perhaps matches TRBD1 (6 bases). Per the germline V gene, CDR1 is SGHNT and CDR2 is YYREEE (reference sequence). Trimming removed 4 bases at V and 7 bases at J, with 18 bases between. The CDR3 runs to 14 residues. CDR3 in DNA: TGTGCCAGCAGCCTGACCCCAGGGGCGAGGGAGCAGTACTTC. Translating it yields CASSLTPGAREQYF.

The chain is built from TRBV6-1 and TRBJ2-3; D may be TRBD2 (6 bases). Looked up from germline, CDR1 is MNHNS and CDR2 is SASEGT. Trimming took off 6 bases at V and 3 bases at J, with 16 bases between the two ends. CDR3 length equals 15 residues. CDR3: CASRPGRGRTDTQYF. CDR3 bases: TGTGCCAGCAGGCCGGGCCGTGGGAGGACAGATACGCAGTATTTT.

The chain uses TRBV10-3 and TRBJ1-5; D remains unclear. There are 14 residues in the CDR3. Germline V gene lookup returns CDR1 ENHRY and CDR2 SYGVKD. Trimming removed 8 bases from V and 7 bases from J, with 18 bases in between. CDR3 region: CAIGPEAGTQPQHF. CDR3 DNA: TGTGCCATCGGCCCCGAGGCGGGTACCCAGCCCCAGCATTTT.

Remarks on this clone: Distinct nucleotide sequences in the sample also encode this CDR3. The CDR3 coding sequence is TGCGCCAGCAGCCAAGATTCCTTCACAGATACGCAGTATTTT. It is translated as CASSQDSFTDTQYF. V is TRBV4-3 and J is TRBJ2-3, with unresolved D. Trimming took off 0 bases at V and 2 bases at J, with 6 bases between the two ends. Germline CDR1 LGHNA, CDR2 YSLEER. This CDR3 is 14 amino acids long.

This clone has just one count. The rearrangement uses TRBV6-5 and TRBJ1-2; 7 bases match TRBD1. V shed 2 bases and J 7 bases; nucleotides not matched to a gene: 7. This CDR3 comprises 14 residues. Per germline, CDR1 MNHEY and CDR2 SVGAGI. The CDR3 protein is CASSYRQGHSGYTF. DNA of the CDR3: TGTGCCAGCAGTTACCGACAGGGACACTCTGGCTACACCTTC.

This clone was detected only once. This chain uses TRBV2 with TRBJ1-2; no firm D call. V lost 6 bases, J lost 7 bases, and 12 bases lay in between. CDR1 SNHLY and CDR2 FYNNEI come from the germline V gene. The CDR3 has 12 residues. CDR3: CASRQNSRGYTF. CDR3 nucleotide sequence: TGTGCCAGCAGGCAGAATTCTCGTGGCTACACCTTC.

The V and J genes are TRBV4-2 and TRBJ1-4; unclear D gene. The germline gives CDR1 LGHNA, CDR2 YNFKEQ. The CDR3 contains 14 residues. Trimming stripped 3 bases from V and 7 bases from J, with 12 bases between. For the CDR3, the DNA is TGTGCCAGCAGCCAGGCATGGCAGGCTGAAAAACTGTTTTTT. Its translation: CASSQAWQAEKLFF.

This chain links TRBV28 with TRBJ2-2; the match to TRBD1 covers 10 bases. The germline gives CDR1 MDHEN, CDR2 SYDVKM. V dropped 1 base and J dropped 7; count of bases not matched to a gene: 6. The CDR3 is 16 amino acids. The chain's CDR3 is CASSLYRQGAGGELFF. Here the CDR3 DNA reads TGTGCCAGCAGTTTATACAGACAGGGGGCGGGCGGGGAGCTGTTTTTT.